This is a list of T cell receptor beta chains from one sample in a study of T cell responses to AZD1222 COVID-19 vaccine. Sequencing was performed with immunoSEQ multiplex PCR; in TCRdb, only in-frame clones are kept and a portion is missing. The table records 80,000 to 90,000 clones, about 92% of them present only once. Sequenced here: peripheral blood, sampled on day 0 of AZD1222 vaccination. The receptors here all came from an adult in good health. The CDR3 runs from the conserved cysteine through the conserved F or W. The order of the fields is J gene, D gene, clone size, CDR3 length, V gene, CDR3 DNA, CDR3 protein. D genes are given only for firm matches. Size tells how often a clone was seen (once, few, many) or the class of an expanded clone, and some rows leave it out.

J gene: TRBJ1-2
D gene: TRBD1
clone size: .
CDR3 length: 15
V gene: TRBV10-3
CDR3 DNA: TGTGCCATCAGTGAGGGGACAGCACCTAACTATGGCTACACCTTC
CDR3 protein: CAISEGTAPNYGYTF

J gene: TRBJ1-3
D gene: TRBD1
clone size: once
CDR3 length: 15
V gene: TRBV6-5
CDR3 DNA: TGTGCCAGCGGACCTAGGGACAGCACAGGAAACACCATATATTTT
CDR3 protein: CASGPRDSTGNTIYF

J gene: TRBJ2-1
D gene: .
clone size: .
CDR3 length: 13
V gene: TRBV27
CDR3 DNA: TGTGCCAGCAGTTTATCCCCCCGGGCCCAACAGTTCTTC
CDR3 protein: CASSLSPRAQQFF

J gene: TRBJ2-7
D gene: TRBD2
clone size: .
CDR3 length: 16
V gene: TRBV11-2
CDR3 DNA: TGTGCCAGCAGCTTAAGGAGCGGGAGTTTATCCTACGAGCAGTACTTC
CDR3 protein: CASSLRSGSLSYEQYF

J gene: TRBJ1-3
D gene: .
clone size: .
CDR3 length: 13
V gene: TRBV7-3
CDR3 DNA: TGTGCCAGCGGTATGGACTCTGGAAACACCATATATTTT
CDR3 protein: CASGMDSGNTIYF

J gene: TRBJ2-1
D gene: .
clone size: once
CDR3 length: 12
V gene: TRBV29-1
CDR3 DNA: TGCAGCGTTGATGGGGTCGCGGGGAGGCAGTTCTTC
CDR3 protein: CSVDGVAGRQFF

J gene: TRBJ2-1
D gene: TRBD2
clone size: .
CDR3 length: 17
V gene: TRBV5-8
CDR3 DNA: TGTGCCAGCAGCTTGGCCACGACTAGCGGGAAATACAATGAGCAGTTCTTC
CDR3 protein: CASSLATTSGKYNEQFF

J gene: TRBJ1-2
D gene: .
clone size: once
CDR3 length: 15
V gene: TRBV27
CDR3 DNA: TGTGCCAGCAGTTTTGCAGGGAAGGGTAGCTATGGCTACACCTTC
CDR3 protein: CASSFAGKGSYGYTF

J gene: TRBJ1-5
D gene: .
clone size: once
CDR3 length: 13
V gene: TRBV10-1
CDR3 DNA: TGCGCCAGCCGTGGGTTCGCCAATCAGCCCCAGCATTTT
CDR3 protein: CASRGFANQPQHF

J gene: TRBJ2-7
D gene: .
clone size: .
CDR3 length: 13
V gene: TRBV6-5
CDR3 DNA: TGTGCCAGCAGTTATCGACAGGAAGCCGAGCAGTACTTC
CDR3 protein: CASSYRQEAEQYF

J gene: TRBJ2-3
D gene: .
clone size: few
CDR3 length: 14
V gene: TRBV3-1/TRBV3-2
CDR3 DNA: TGTGCCAGCAGCCAACGACTAGAGTCGGATACGCAGTATTTT
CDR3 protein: CASSQRLESDTQYF

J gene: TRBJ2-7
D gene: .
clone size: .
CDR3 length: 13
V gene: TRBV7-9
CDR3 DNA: TGTGCCAGCAGCACGGGACGGACCCAGGAGCAGTACTTC
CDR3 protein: CASSTGRTQEQYF

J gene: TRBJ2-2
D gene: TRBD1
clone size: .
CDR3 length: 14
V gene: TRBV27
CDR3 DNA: TGTGCCAGCAGTTACAGGGGTTCCACCGGGGAGCTGTTTTTT
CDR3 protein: CASSYRGSTGELFF

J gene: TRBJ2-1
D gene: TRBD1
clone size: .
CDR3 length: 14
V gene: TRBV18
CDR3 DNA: TGTGCCAGCAGCCCGACAGGGGTATACAATGAGCAGTTCTTC
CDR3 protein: CASSPTGVYNEQFF

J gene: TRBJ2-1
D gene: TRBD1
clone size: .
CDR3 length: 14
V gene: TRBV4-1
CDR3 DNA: TGCGCCAGCAGTCCCGGGACAGACTACAATGAGCAGTTCTTC
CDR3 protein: CASSPGTDYNEQFF

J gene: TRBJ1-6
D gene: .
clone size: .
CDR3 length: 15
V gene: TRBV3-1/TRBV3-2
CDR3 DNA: TGTGCCAGCAGCCATTCGGGGCCAGCTAATTCACCCCTCCACTTT
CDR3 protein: CASSHSGPANSPLHF

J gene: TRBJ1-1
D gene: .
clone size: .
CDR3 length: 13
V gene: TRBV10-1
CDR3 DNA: TGCGCCAGCAGTGAGGGAGGGAACACTGAAGCTTTCTTT
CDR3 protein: CASSEGGNTEAFF

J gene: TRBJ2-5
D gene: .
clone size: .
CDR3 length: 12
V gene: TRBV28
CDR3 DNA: TGTGCCAGCAGGGGGGTTCCAGAGACCCAGTACTTC
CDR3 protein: CASRGVPETQYF

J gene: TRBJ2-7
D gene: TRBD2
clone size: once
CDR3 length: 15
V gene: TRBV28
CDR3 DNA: TGTGCCAGCACCGGAGGGCGGGGGGCAGGAGACGAGCAGTACTTC
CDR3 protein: CASTGGRGAGDEQYF

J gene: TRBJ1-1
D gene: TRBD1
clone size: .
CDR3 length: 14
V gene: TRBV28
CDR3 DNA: TGTGCCAGCAGTTGGGGACAGCCGAACACTGAAGCTTTCTTT
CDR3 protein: CASSWGQPNTEAFF

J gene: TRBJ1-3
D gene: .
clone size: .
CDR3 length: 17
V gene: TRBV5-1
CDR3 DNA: TGCGCCAGCAGCTTGCCCGCTGAGGGCAGCTCTGGAAACACCATATATTTT
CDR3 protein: CASSLPAEGSSGNTIYF

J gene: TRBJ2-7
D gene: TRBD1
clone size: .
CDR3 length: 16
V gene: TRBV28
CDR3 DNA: TGTGCCAGCAGTTGGCTGAGAGGACAGGGGAGGGGTGAGCAGTACTTC
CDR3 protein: CASSWLRGQGRGEQYF